The clone carrying this T cell receptor beta chain was detected once. The data belong to a study of blood T cell repertoires in COVID-19. Study details: Specimens from acute and convalescent COVID-19 originated in the United States, Italy and Spain. The cDNA or gDNA used as material had been derived from T cells, B-cell-depleted T cells, or PBMCs.

V dropped 3 bases and J dropped 0 bases, with 14 bases sitting between them. The CDR3 loop spans 16 amino acids. Germline values: CDR1 KGHSH, CDR2 LQKENI. Original analysis: The assay estimated nucleated cells by amplifying reference gene primers. Clones were read by immunoSEQ multiplex PCR, and TCRdb kept only the in-frame ones, dropping some. That table gives V, J and clone size, and the DNA gave D and trimming. The profile shows roughly 160,000 clones, 65% to 90% of them singletons. Sequencing used peripheral blood. The chain has TRBV18 and TRBJ1-2; D is ambiguous. The TCR sequence derives from a man aged 55 to 70 with acute or convalescent COVID-19. This CDR3 is CASSPLSGLTNYGYTF. The CDR3 DNA is TGTGCCAGCTCACCCCTGTCCGGTCTTACTAACTATGGCTACACCTTC.